The sequence of this T cell receptor (beta chain) was determined in a study of blood T cell repertoires in COVID-19. Study background: Samples representing acute and convalescent COVID-19 were sourced from the United States, Italy and Spain. The cDNA or gDNA used as material had been derived from T cells, B-cell-depleted T cells, or PBMCs.

In the authors' workflow: Reference gene primer amplification gave estimated nucleated cell counts. Profiled with immunoSEQ multiplex PCR; TCRdb holds only in-frame clones, not every one. V, J and clone size were drawn from that table, and D and trimming were deduced from the DNA. In the table there are more than 130,000 clones, more than 75% of which are singletons. Trimming cost V 0 bases and J 3 bases; bases outside gene matches: 2. CDR1 KGHSH and CDR2 LQKENI come from the germline V gene. The CDR3 is 16 residues long. The TCR was taken from a middle-aged woman with acute or convalescent COVID-19. Sequenced sample: peripheral blood. This chain uses TRBV18 with TRBJ1-4; 9 bases align to TRBD1. The CDR3 DNA is TGTGCCAGCTCACCACCGGGACAGGGAGCTAATGAAAAACTGTTTTTT. Its protein is CASSPPGQGANEKLFF.